The clone carrying this T cell receptor beta chain was detected only once. Germline-derived CDR1 and CDR2 are SGDLS and YYNGEE. V lost 4 bases and J 3 bases, leaving 17 bases between the germline ends. CDR3 size: 15 residues. This entry is derived from a study of blood T cell repertoires in COVID-19. Study at large: The United States, Italy and Spain were the sources of the acute and convalescent COVID-19 samples. From T cells, B-cell-depleted T cells, or PBMCs came the material, which was cDNA or gDNA.

Under the authors' procedure: The assay estimated nucleated cells by amplifying reference gene primers. Using immunoSEQ multiplex PCR, the repertoire was profiled, and TCRdb retains in-frame clones only, with some absent. D and trimming come from the DNA, and the V and J calls and clone size come from that table. The sample carries roughly 32,000 clones, almost 85% recorded once. This sequence joins TRBV9 and TRBJ2-7; D is perhaps TRBD2 (5 bases). The TCR comes from a man older than 75 with active COVID-19. Sample: peripheral blood. The CDR3 loop is CASSPHPTGSYEQYF. The CDR3 DNA reads as TGTGCCAGCAGCCCCCACCCGACGGGAAGCTACGAGCAGTACTTC.